The source of this TCR beta chain is a study of CD8 T cells in ankylosing spondylitis. Study-level points and caveats: A motif of 7 to 9 highly homologous TCR beta variants was seen as apparently characteristic of ankylosing spondylitis blood. Enrichment of disease-linked clones was reportedly significant in matched ankylosing spondylitis synovial fluid. Disease-linked clones proved CD8+ and comparatively uncommon in peripheral blood.

Per the germline V gene, CDR1 is LGHDT and CDR2 is YNNKEL (reference sequence). The V gene end was trimmed by 0 bases and the J gene end by 7 bases; junction bases not matched to a gene: 4. CDR3 size: 15 residues. This clonotype was seen only a few times. Its specificity is not known. 5'-RACE, quantitative and with molecular barcodes, yielded the TCR beta libraries. Each CDR3 protein is one row after TCRdb ran MiXCR on the 5' RACE reads. The table includes 200,000 to 250,000 distinct CDR3 sequences, around 18% detected once. This chain connects TRBV3-1 to TRBJ2-1, with 9 nucleotides matching TRBD1. This receptor was obtained from a male donor with ankylosing spondylitis. Sequencing was done on a sample of blood, either unsorted or a sorted T cell fraction (not recorded which). CDR3 sequence: CASSQDWDRANEQFF. As DNA, the CDR3 is TGTGCCAGCAGCCAAGATTGGGACAGGGCGAATGAGCAGTTCTTC.